This T cell receptor beta chain was obtained from a study of T cells in Graves' hyperthyroidism and ophthalmopathy (dated by TCRdb to between 2018 and 2021). The study in broad terms: Peripheral blood was sampled at the time of initial diagnosis, prior to any treatment. According to the paper, TCR Vbeta CDR3 sequencing was carried out on some 130 peripheral blood samples, which came from 40 to 45 ophthalmopathy, around 74 hyperthyroidism and about 17 progressor patients. After blood sampling, hyperthyroidism patients were treated with methimazole at a starting dose of 30 mg daily, and ophthalmopathy patients were treated with high-dose intravenous methylprednisolone. Thyroid tissue and blood T-cell repertoires from about 6 Graves' hyperthyroidism patients were also compared in the study. The 100 discovery patients were randomly divided into training and test sets at a 7:3 ratio. To identify distinguishing TCR V-J signatures, a discovery cohort of around 100 patients was used, comprising approximately 40 with Graves' ophthalmopathy and roughly 60 with stable Graves' hyperthyroidism. Whether ophthalmopathy could be predicted prospectively was tested in an independent validation cohort made up of 18 to 20 hyperthyroidism patients plus 17 patients who later progressed to ophthalmopathy.

Paper-wide results and their limitations: Most expanded thyroid clonotypes (frequency above 0.001) were also detected in blood, suggesting blood repertoires may reflect thyroid immune responses. During validation, the model predicted progression to ophthalmopathy a median of about 6.5 months ahead of onset, with around 65% sensitivity and more than 72% specificity. A model built on a 13 V-J signature distinguished ophthalmopathy from stable hyperthyroidism, reaching around 90% sensitivity and 81.08% specificity in cross-validation and 80%/75% in testing. No statistical method was used to fix the sample size in advance, and group allocation was not hidden from the investigators.

The TCR beta CDR3 regions were amplified from the RNA transcripts. A first-round RT-PCR of the TCR CDR3 used the HTBI primer set with the Qiagen OneStep RT-PCR kit. The libraries were constructed in a second round of multiplex PCR and then size-selected and purified. Libraries were sequenced paired-end with 100 bp reads on an Illumina HiSeq2000. Concerning the study's data processing: SOAPnuke was used to process the raw data, removing reads that contained adapters or uncalled bases, had a mean Phred below 15, or lacked an exact match to the constant primer or identifier. High-quality paired reads were merged using COPE v1.2.5, and each unique nucleotide sequence was defined as a clonotype. MiTCR v1.1 was used to align clonotypes to the IMGT TRBV, TRBD and TRBJ reference segments. The analysis was restricted to V-J combinations with a frequency above 0.0001, which together covered roughly 99% of the repertoires. A TCS score was defined as the ratio between F50 (clonal expansion) and ExV (chaos), using BLOSUM62-based TCRdist between CDR3 peptides within each V-J. Welch's t-statistics and random forest reduced approximately 520 V-J features to roughly 13, which were used in a naive Bayes classifier (R e1071). TCRdb reanalyzed the raw reads on its own, using fastp at Q25 for trimming and MiXCR for clone calling, and kept in-frame beta chains. Records with the same CDR3 protein are collapsed into one entry carrying the most frequent genes and DNA. None of the V and J calls come from the authors' own analysis; TCRdb made them. Counted in this sample were around 300,000 distinct CDR3 sequences; roughly 20% of them appeared once. About two fifths of the sample is taken by the ten largest.

This clonotype occurred a few times. Its antigen has not been determined. Base quality data are lacking; no much larger clone is found one base away. Ophthalmopathy patients had moderately to severely active disease, with a Clinical Activity Score of 3 or more, a NOSPECS grade of 4 or more, and a disease duration of less than 3 months. Any patient with an uncontrolled infection, another autoimmune disease, pregnancy or lactation was excluded. Diagnoses were based on clinical symptoms, serum thyroxine and TRAb, thyroid ultrasound and orbital computed tomography. PBMCs were separated from roughly 10 ml of fresh peripheral blood using Ficoll-Paque density gradient centrifugation. Trizol reagent was used to extract total RNA, and RNA quality was then checked on an Agilent 2100 Bioanalyzer. The receptor comes from a man in his fifties with Graves' ophthalmopathy. Specimen: blood.

The DNA sequence is given as TGTGCCAGCAGTTACAGTAAACAGGGGGCTTATGGCTACACCTTC. Translated, it gives CASSYSKQGAYGYTF. The chain was built from TRBV6-6 and TRBJ1-2; 9 nucleotides in the junction match TRBD1. V ends up 2 bases short and J 5 bases short, with an unmatched junction base count of 6. From the cysteine up to the phenylalanine, the CDR3 has a length of 15 residues. Solely the CDR3 DNA is kept, with 45 bases framed from the first base. CDR1 MNHNY and CDR2 SVGAGI are derived from the germline V gene (reference sequence).